This TCR beta chain was identified in a study of blood T cell repertoires in COVID-19. This CDR3 is 15 amino acids long. Germline lookup yields CDR1 SGHTS and CDR2 YDEGEE. Trimming stripped 4 bases from V and 8 bases from J, with 18 bases between. Clones were read by immunoSEQ multiplex PCR, and TCRdb kept only the in-frame ones, dropping some. The sample lists roughly 250,000 clones; 80% to 85% were seen once. What was sequenced was peripheral blood. The source of this sequence is a person aged 65 to 85 with COVID-19, enrolled during active disease. The gene calls are TRBV5-8 and TRBJ2-2, with a tentative D call TRBD2 (6 bases). The CDR3 protein is CASSPEGLIHGELFF. The DNA for the CDR3 is TGTGCCAGCAGCCCGGAGGGGCTAATCCATGGGGAGCTGTTTTTT.